This TCR beta chain was recorded in a study of blood T cell repertoires in COVID-19. Study overall: In each case, the material was cDNA or gDNA derived from T cells, B-cell-depleted T cells, or PBMCs.

Profiling relied on immunoSEQ multiplex PCR, and the TCRdb table lists in-frame clones only, not all of them. The sample includes about 200,000 clones, roughly four fifths of them seen just once. The CDR3 spans 15 residues. Trimming stripped 6 bases from V and 6 bases from J, with 20 bases between. Germline V gives CDR1 SGHTA, CDR2 FQGNSA. Sequencing was done on a sample of peripheral blood. The TCR sequence derives from a woman aged 40 to 50 with acute or convalescent COVID-19. The V gene is TRBV7-2, the J gene TRBJ1-1; TRBD1 might be the D (5 bases). In DNA, the CDR3 is TGTGCCAGCAGTCGGGGGGGTGACAGTCGGCCTGAAGCTTTCTTT. It translates to CASSRGGDSRPEAFF.